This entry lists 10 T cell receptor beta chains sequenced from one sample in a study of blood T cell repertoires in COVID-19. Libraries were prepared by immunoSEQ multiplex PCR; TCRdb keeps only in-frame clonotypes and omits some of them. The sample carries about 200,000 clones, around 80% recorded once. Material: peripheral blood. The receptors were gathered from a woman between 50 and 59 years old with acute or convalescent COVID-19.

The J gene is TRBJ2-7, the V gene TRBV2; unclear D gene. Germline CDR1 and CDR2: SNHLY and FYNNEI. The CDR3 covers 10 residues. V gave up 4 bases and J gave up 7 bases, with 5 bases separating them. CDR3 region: CASSGVEQYF. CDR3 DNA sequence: TGTGCCAGCAGTGGAGTTGAGCAGTACTTC. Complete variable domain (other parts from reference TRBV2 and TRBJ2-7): EPEVTQTPSHQVTQMGQEVILRCVPISNHLYFYWYRQILGQKVEFLVSFYNNEISEKSEIFDDQFSVERPDGSNFTLKIRSTKLEDSAMYFCASSGVEQYFGPGTRLTVT.

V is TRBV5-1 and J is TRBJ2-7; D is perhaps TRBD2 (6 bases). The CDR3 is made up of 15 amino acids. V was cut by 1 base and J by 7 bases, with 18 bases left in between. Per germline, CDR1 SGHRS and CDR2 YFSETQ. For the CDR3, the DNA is TGCGCCAGCAGCTTGAAAACGTCCGACGGGGGTGAGCAGTACTTC. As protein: CASSLKTSDGGEQYF. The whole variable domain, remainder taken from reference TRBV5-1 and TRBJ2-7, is KAGVTQTPRYLIKTRGQQVTLSCSPISGHRSVSWYQQTPGQGLQFLFEYFSETQRNKGNFPGRFSGRQFSNSRSEMNVSTLELGDSALYLCASSLKTSDGGEQYFGPGTRLTVT.

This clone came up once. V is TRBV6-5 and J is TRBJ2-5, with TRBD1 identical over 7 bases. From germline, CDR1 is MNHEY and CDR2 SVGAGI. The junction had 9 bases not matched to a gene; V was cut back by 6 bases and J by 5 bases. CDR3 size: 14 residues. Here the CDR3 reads CASRDRLIEETQYF. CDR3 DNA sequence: TGTGCCAGCAGGGACAGGTTGATTGAGGAGACCCAGTACTTC.

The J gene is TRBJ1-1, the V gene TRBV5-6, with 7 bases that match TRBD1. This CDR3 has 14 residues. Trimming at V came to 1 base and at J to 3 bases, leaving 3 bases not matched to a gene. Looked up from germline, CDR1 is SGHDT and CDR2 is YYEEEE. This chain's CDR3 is CASSLTGVYTEAFF. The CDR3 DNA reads TGTGCCAGCAGCTTGACAGGGGTCTACACTGAAGCTTTCTTT.

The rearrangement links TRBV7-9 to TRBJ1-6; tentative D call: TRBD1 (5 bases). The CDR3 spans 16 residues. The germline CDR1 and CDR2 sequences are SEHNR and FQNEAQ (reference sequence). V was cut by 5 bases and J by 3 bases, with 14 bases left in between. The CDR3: CASSTPGGNYNSPLHF. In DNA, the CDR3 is TGTGCCAGCAGCACCCCGGGGGGAAACTATAATTCACCCCTCCACTTT.

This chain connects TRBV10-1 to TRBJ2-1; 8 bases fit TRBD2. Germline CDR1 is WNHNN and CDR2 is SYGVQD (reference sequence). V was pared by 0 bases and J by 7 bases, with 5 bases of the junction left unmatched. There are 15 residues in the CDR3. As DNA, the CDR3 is TGCGCCAGCAGTGAGTCGAATGGCGGGAGGAATGAGCAGTTCTTC. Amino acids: CASSESNGGRNEQFF.

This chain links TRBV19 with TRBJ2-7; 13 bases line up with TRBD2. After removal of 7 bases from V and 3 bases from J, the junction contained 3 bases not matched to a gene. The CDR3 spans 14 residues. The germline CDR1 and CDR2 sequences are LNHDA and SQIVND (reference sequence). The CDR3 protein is CASTRTSGSYEQYF. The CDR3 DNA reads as TGTGCCAGTACCCGGACTAGCGGGAGCTACGAGCAGTACTTC.

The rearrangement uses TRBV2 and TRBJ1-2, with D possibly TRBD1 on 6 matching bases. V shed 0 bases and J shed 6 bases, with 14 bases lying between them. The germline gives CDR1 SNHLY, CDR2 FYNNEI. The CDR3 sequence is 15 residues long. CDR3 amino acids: CASSEASRGGDGYTF. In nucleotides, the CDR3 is TGTGCCAGCAGTGAAGCAAGTAGAGGGGGTGATGGCTACACCTTC.

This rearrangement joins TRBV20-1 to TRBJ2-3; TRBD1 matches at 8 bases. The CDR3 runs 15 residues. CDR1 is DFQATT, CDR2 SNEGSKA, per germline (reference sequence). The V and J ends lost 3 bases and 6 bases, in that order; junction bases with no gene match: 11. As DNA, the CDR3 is TGCAGTGCTAGTGCGGGGACAGGCATCTTGGATACGCAGTATTTT. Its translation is CSASAGTGILDTQYF.

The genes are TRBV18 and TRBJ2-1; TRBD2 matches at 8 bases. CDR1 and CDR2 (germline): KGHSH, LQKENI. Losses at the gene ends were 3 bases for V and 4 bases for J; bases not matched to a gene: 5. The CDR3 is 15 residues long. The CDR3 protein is CASSPQRERYNEQFF. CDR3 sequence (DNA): TGTGCCAGCTCACCGCAGCGGGAGCGGTACAATGAGCAGTTCTTC.